This is a list of T cell receptor beta chains from one sample in a study of T cells in pancreatic ductal adenocarcinoma. Sequenced by immunoSEQ multiplex PCR; TCRdb stores in-frame clones only, minus some. Here the sample spans 85,000 to 120,000 clones, about 96% being singletons. The specimen sequenced was PBMCs. These receptors were obtained from a human donor with pancreatic ductal adenocarcinoma. CDR3s include the opening cysteine and the closing phenylalanine or tryptophan. A D gene is named only where the DNA matches it firmly. Clone size is given for some rows only: seen once, a few or many times, or a class if the clone is expanded.

abundance: -
j_gene: TRBJ2-3
d_gene: TRBD1
v_gene: TRBV19
len: 14
CDR3aa: CASNPGQGSDTQYF
CDR3nt: TGTGCCAGTAACCCGGGACAGGGGTCAGATACGCAGTATTTT

abundance: -
j_gene: TRBJ2-2
d_gene: TRBD1
v_gene: TRBV30
len: 13
CDR3aa: CALDRFYTGELFF
CDR3nt: TGTGCCTTGGACAGGTTCTACACCGGGGAGCTGTTTTTT

abundance: -
j_gene: TRBJ2-2
d_gene: TRBD1
v_gene: TRBV27
len: 14
CDR3aa: CASGTVPNTGELFF
CDR3nt: TGTGCCAGCGGGACAGTACCGAACACCGGGGAGCTGTTTTTT

abundance: -
j_gene: TRBJ2-3
d_gene: TRBD2
v_gene: TRBV30
len: 15
CDR3aa: CAWSAGLAGPDTQYF
CDR3nt: TGTGCCTGGAGTGCGGGACTAGCGGGACCAGATACGCAGTATTTT

abundance: -
j_gene: TRBJ2-7
d_gene: TRBD1
v_gene: TRBV7-7
len: 15
CDR3aa: CASSLGGTGQEEQYF
CDR3nt: TGTGCTAGCAGCTTAGGGGGGACAGGGCAGGAGGAGCAGTACTTC

abundance: -
j_gene: TRBJ2-3
d_gene: TRBD1
v_gene: TRBV28
len: 15
CDR3aa: CASSEPGTGTDTQYF
CDR3nt: TGTGCCAGCAGTGAACCCGGGACAGGGACAGATACGCAGTATTTT

abundance: -
j_gene: TRBJ2-3
d_gene: -
v_gene: TRBV5-4
len: 15
CDR3aa: CASSSRTRGTDTQYF
CDR3nt: TGTGCCAGCAGCTCCCGGACCCGGGGGACAGATACGCAGTATTTT

abundance: -
j_gene: TRBJ1-2
d_gene: TRBD1
v_gene: TRBV15
len: 18
CDR3aa: CATSRVLMLGQGGYGYTF
CDR3nt: TGTGCCACCAGCAGAGTGTTAATGCTAGGACAGGGAGGCTATGGCTACACCTTC

abundance: -
j_gene: TRBJ2-5
d_gene: TRBD2
v_gene: TRBV6-5
len: 14
CDR3aa: CASSPRGGPWTQYF
CDR3nt: TGTGCCAGCAGCCCCCGCGGGGGACCGTGGACCCAGTACTTC

abundance: -
j_gene: TRBJ2-7
d_gene: -
v_gene: TRBV28
len: 13
CDR3aa: CASRPGQTGGQYF
CDR3nt: TGTGCCAGCAGACCCGGACAAACGGGCGGGCAGTACTTC

abundance: -
j_gene: TRBJ2-2
d_gene: -
v_gene: TRBV7-2
len: 13
CDR3aa: CASSSDYTGELFF
CDR3nt: TGTGCCAGCAGCTCGGACTACACCGGGGAGCTGTTTTTT

abundance: -
j_gene: TRBJ2-7
d_gene: TRBD1
v_gene: TRBV27
len: 13
CDR3aa: CASSQDRAYEQYF
CDR3nt: TGTGCCAGCAGTCAGGACAGGGCCTACGAGCAGTACTTC

abundance: -
j_gene: TRBJ2-3
d_gene: TRBD1
v_gene: TRBV7-3
len: 14
CDR3aa: CASRRTGGLDTQYF
CDR3nt: TGTGCCAGCAGACGGACAGGGGGCTTGGATACGCAGTATTTT

abundance: -
j_gene: TRBJ1-1
d_gene: TRBD1
v_gene: TRBV9
len: 15
CDR3aa: CASSTQGAGGGGAFF
CDR3nt: TGTGCCAGCAGCACTCAAGGGGCAGGGGGCGGGGGAGCTTTCTTT

abundance: -
j_gene: TRBJ1-3
d_gene: -
v_gene: TRBV5-1
len: 15
CDR3aa: CASSPGGGSGNTIYF
CDR3nt: TGCGCCAGCAGCCCGGGGGGGGGCTCTGGAAACACCATATATTTT

abundance: -
j_gene: TRBJ1-1
d_gene: -
v_gene: TRBV2
len: 12
CDR3aa: CASTVVNTEAFF
CDR3nt: TGTGCCAGCACAGTGGTGAACACTGAAGCTTTCTTT

abundance: -
j_gene: TRBJ2-7
d_gene: -
v_gene: TRBV4-2
len: 14
CDR3aa: CASSQERYYYEQYF
CDR3nt: TGTGCCAGCAGCCAAGAGCGGTACTACTACGAGCAGTACTTC

abundance: few
j_gene: TRBJ2-3
d_gene: -
v_gene: TRBV7-8
len: 15
CDR3aa: CASSYTRREGDTQYF
CDR3nt: TGTGCCAGCAGTTACACCCGTCGAGAGGGAGATACGCAGTATTTT

abundance: -
j_gene: TRBJ2-3
d_gene: -
v_gene: TRBV7-2
len: 15
CDR3aa: CASSLGRASTDTQYF
CDR3nt: TGTGCCAGCAGTCTAGGGCGGGCGAGCACAGATACGCAGTATTTT

abundance: -
j_gene: TRBJ2-3
d_gene: TRBD2
v_gene: TRBV2
len: 15
CDR3aa: CASSPLAGGSDTQYF
CDR3nt: TGTGCCAGCAGTCCGCTAGCGGGAGGGTCAGATACGCAGTATTTT

abundance: once
j_gene: TRBJ2-7
d_gene: TRBD2
v_gene: TRBV5-6
len: 15
CDR3aa: CASSLGLAPSYEQYF
CDR3nt: TGTGCCAGCAGCTTGGGACTAGCGCCGTCCTACGAGCAGTACTTC

abundance: once
j_gene: TRBJ2-5
d_gene: -
v_gene: TRBV30
len: 13
CDR3aa: CAWSGARGETQYF
CDR3nt: TGTGCCTGGAGCGGCGCTAGAGGGGAGACCCAGTACTTC

abundance: -
j_gene: TRBJ2-1
d_gene: TRBD2
v_gene: TRBV30
len: 15
CDR3aa: CAWSVGLAGVDEQFF
CDR3nt: TGTGCCTGGAGTGTAGGACTAGCGGGAGTTGATGAGCAGTTCTTC

abundance: -
j_gene: TRBJ2-5
d_gene: -
v_gene: TRBV10-3
len: 15
CDR3aa: CAISAPSSGIETQYF
CDR3nt: TGTGCCATCAGCGCGCCTAGTAGCGGTATAGAGACCCAGTACTTC

abundance: -
j_gene: TRBJ2-5
d_gene: -
v_gene: TRBV7-6
len: 14
CDR3aa: CASSLEYGKETQYF
CDR3nt: TGTGCCAGCAGCTTAGAGTACGGGAAAGAGACCCAGTACTTC

abundance: -
j_gene: TRBJ1-5
d_gene: -
v_gene: TRBV5-5
len: 14
CDR3aa: CASSPYAGNQPQHF
CDR3nt: TGTGCCAGCAGCCCATACGCAGGGAATCAGCCCCAGCATTTT

abundance: -
j_gene: TRBJ2-3
d_gene: TRBD2
v_gene: TRBV2
len: 13
CDR3aa: CAIILAGTDTQYF
CDR3nt: TGTGCCATTATACTAGCGGGCACAGATACGCAGTATTTT

abundance: -
j_gene: TRBJ1-1
d_gene: TRBD1
v_gene: TRBV18
len: 15
CDR3aa: CASSPPGQLNTEAFF
CDR3nt: TGTGCCAGCTCACCACCGGGACAGTTGAACACTGAAGCTTTCTTT

abundance: once
j_gene: TRBJ2-5
d_gene: -
v_gene: TRBV7-9
len: 14
CDR3aa: CASSPGQPGETQYF
CDR3nt: TGTGCCAGCAGCCCCGGACAGCCCGGGGAGACCCAGTACTTC

abundance: -
j_gene: TRBJ2-1
d_gene: -
v_gene: TRBV6-4
len: 16
CDR3aa: CASSDSPGTSNNEQFF
CDR3nt: TGTGCCAGCAGTGACTCACCGGGGACTTCAAACAATGAGCAGTTCTTC

abundance: -
j_gene: TRBJ2-5
d_gene: -
v_gene: TRBV7-9
len: 15
CDR3aa: CASSDLRGRGKTQYF
CDR3nt: TGTGCCAGCAGCGATTTGAGGGGCAGGGGAAAGACCCAGTACTTC

abundance: -
j_gene: TRBJ2-3
d_gene: -
v_gene: TRBV6-1
len: 15
CDR3aa: CASREAAGGTDTQYF
CDR3nt: TGTGCCAGCAGGGAGGCCGCAGGTGGTACAGATACGCAGTATTTT

abundance: -
j_gene: TRBJ2-3
d_gene: -
v_gene: TRBV7-8
len: 17
CDR3aa: CASSPGASGTSTDTQYF
CDR3nt: TGTGCCAGCAGCCCGGGGGCAAGCGGGACTAGCACAGATACGCAGTATTTT

abundance: -
j_gene: TRBJ2-3
d_gene: TRBD2
v_gene: TRBV6-5
len: 15
CDR3aa: CASSPQLAGTDTQYF
CDR3nt: TGTGCCAGCAGCCCACAACTAGCGGGCACAGATACGCAGTATTTT

abundance: -
j_gene: TRBJ1-1
d_gene: -
v_gene: TRBV6-1
len: 14
CDR3aa: CASSVPQGNTEAFF
CDR3nt: TGTGCCAGCAGTGTTCCACAGGGAAACACTGAAGCTTTCTTT

abundance: -
j_gene: TRBJ2-3
d_gene: -
v_gene: TRBV27
len: 18
CDR3aa: CASSRSRRPQRDTDTQYF
CDR3nt: TGTGCCAGCAGTCGATCCCGACGACCCCAGAGGGACACAGATACGCAGTATTTT

abundance: -
j_gene: TRBJ2-7
d_gene: TRBD2
v_gene: TRBV4-3
len: 14
CDR3aa: CASSQVRGSYEQYF
CDR3nt: TGCGCCAGCAGCCAAGTGCGCGGGAGCTACGAGCAGTACTTC

abundance: -
j_gene: TRBJ2-5
d_gene: TRBD2
v_gene: TRBV7-3
len: 15
CDR3aa: CASSLSGLAAGTQYF
CDR3nt: TGTGCCAGCAGCCTATCAGGACTAGCGGCCGGAACCCAGTACTTC

abundance: -
j_gene: TRBJ2-3
d_gene: TRBD2
v_gene: TRBV6-4
len: 14
CDR3aa: CASSGLAGEDTQYF
CDR3nt: TGTGCCAGCAGTGGGCTAGCGGGGGAAGATACGCAGTATTTT

abundance: -
j_gene: TRBJ2-7
d_gene: -
v_gene: TRBV27
len: 15
CDR3aa: CASSLTAGALYEQYF
CDR3nt: TGTGCCAGCAGCTTGACAGCAGGGGCCCTGTACGAGCAGTACTTC

abundance: -
j_gene: TRBJ2-5
d_gene: TRBD2
v_gene: TRBV15
len: 16
CDR3aa: CATSRDLAGVGETQYF
CDR3nt: TGTGCCACCAGCAGAGATCTAGCGGGAGTTGGAGAGACCCAGTACTTC

abundance: -
j_gene: TRBJ2-7
d_gene: -
v_gene: TRBV5-1
len: 13
CDR3aa: CASKRMAAYEQYF
CDR3nt: TGCGCCAGCAAACGGATGGCGGCCTACGAGCAGTACTTC

abundance: -
j_gene: TRBJ2-1
d_gene: TRBD2
v_gene: TRBV7-3
len: 16
CDR3aa: CASSGSGTSGRSEQFF
CDR3nt: TGTGCCAGCAGCGGCAGTGGGACTAGCGGGAGGAGTGAGCAGTTCTTC

abundance: -
j_gene: TRBJ2-2
d_gene: -
v_gene: TRBV28
len: 15
CDR3aa: CASSRDRLGTGELFF
CDR3nt: TGTGCCAGCAGCCGAGACAGGCTCGGCACCGGGGAGCTGTTTTTT

abundance: once
j_gene: TRBJ2-3
d_gene: -
v_gene: TRBV4-1
len: 15
CDR3aa: CASSQARTSTDTQYF
CDR3nt: TGCGCCAGCAGCCAAGCTAGGACTAGCACAGATACGCAGTATTTT